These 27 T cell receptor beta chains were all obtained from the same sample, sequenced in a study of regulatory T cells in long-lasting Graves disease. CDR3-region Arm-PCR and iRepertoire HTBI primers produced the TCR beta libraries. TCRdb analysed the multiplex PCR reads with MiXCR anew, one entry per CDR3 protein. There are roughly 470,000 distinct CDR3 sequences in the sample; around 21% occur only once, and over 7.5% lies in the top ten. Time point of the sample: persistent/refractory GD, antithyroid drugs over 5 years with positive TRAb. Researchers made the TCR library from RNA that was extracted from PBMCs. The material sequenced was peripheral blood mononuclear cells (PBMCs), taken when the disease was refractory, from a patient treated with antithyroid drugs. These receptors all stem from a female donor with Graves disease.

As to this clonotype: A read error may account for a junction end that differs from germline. This chain's CDR3 is CTSSLVSRTEQFF. CDR3 bases: TGTACCAGCAGCTTAGTATCCAGGACTGAGCAGTTCTTC. V usage is TRBV7-9 and J usage is TRBJ2-1, with D unclear. This CDR3 contains 13 residues. Germline CDR1 and CDR2: SEHNR and FQNEAQ (reference sequence).

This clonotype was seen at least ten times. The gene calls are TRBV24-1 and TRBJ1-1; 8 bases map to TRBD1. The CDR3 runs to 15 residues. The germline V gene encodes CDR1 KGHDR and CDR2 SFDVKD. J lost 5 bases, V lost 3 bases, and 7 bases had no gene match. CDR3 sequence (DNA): TGTGCCACCAGTGATAACGGACAGGGTCAAACTGAAGCTTTCTTT. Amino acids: CATSDNGQGQTEAFF.

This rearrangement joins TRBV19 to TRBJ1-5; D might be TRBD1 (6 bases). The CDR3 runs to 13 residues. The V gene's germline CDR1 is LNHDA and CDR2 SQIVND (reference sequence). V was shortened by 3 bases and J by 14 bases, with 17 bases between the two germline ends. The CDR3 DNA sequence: TGTGCCAGTAGTATCCCCTTAGGACAGCCGGAGCATTTT. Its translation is CASSIPLGQPEHF. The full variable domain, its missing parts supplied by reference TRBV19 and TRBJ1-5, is DGGITQSPKYLFRKEGQNVTLSCEQNLNHDAMYWYRQDPGQGLRLIYYSQIVNDFQKGDIAEGYSVSREKKESFPLTVTSAQKNPTAFYLCASSIPLGQPEHFGDGTRLSIL.

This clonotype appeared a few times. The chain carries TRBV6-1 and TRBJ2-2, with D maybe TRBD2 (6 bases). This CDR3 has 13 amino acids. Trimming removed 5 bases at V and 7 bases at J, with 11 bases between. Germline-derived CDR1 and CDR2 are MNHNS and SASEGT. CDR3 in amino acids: CASSPGGIGELFF. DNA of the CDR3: TGTGCCAGCAGTCCTGGGGGGATCGGGGAGCTGTTTTTT.

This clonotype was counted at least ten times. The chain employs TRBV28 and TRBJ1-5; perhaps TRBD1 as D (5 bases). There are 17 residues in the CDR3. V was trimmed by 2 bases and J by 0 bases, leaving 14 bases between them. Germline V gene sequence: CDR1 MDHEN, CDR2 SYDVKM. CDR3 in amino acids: CASSLRGLRVSNQPQHF. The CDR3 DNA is TGTGCCAGCAGTTTAAGGGGACTGCGGGTTAGCAATCAGCCCCAGCATTTT.

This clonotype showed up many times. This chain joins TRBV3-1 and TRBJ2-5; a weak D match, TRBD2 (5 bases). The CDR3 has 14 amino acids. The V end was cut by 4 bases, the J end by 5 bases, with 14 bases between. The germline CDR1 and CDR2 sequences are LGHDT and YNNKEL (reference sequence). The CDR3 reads CASSLPGTGETQYF. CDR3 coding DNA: TGTGCCAGCAGCCTCCCGGGAACGGGTGAGACCCAGTACTTC.

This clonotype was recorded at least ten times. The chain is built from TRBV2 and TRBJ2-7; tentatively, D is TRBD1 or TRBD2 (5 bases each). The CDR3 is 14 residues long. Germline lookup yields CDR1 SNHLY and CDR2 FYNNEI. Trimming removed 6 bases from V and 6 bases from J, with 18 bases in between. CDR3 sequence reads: CASSPMGTVREQYF. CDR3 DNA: TGTGCCAGCAGCCCCATGGGGACGGTACGCGAGCAGTACTTC.

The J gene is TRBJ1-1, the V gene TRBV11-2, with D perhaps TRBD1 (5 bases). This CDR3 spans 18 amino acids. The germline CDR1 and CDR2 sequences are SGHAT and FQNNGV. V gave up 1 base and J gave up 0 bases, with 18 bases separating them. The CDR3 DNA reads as TGTGCCAGCAGCTTAGCCCACGGGGGGGGAACACTGAACACTGAAGCTTTCTTT. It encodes CASSLAHGGGTLNTEAFF.

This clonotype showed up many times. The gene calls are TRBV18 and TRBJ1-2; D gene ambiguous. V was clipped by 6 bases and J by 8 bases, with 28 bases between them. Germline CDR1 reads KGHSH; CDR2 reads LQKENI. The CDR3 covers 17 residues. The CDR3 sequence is CASSSSSSPVGIEGYTF. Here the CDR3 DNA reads TGTGCCAGCTCCTCATCCTCCTCGCCCGTGGGGATAGAAGGCTACACCTTC.

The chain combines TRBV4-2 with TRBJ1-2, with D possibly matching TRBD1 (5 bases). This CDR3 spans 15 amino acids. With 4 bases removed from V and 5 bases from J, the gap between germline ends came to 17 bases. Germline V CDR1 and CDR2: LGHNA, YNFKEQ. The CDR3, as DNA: TGTGCCAGCAGCCGAGGTGGGTCAGGGCCTTATGGCTACACCTTC. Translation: CASSRGGSGPYGYTF.

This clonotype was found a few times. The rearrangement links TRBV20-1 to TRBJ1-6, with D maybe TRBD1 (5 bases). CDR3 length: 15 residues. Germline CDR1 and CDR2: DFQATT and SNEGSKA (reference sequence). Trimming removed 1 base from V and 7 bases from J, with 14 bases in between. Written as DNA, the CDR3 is TGCAGTGCTAGAGTGAGGGCTGAGGGGAATTCACCCCTCCACTTT. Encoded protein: CSARVRAEGNSPLHF.

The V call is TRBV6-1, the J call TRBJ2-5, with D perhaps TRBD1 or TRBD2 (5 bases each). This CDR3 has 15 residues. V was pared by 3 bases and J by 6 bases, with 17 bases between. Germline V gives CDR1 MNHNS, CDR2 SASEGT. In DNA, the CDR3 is TGTGCCAGCAGTGACGGGACCCAGTCTATGAAGACCCAGTACTTC. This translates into CASSDGTQSMKTQYF.

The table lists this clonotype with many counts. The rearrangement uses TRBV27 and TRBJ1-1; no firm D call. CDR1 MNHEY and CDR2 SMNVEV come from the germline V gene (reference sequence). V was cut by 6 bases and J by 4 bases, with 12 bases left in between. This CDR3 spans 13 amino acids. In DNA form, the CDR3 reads TGTGCCAGCAGCTTAGGAGGGCCCACTGAAGCTTTCTTT. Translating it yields CASSLGGPTEAFF.

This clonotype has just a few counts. The CDR3 bases are TGCAGCGTTGTTGGAGAAGGTGGCTACACCTTC. Translating it yields CSVVGEGGYTF. The chain uses TRBV29-1 and TRBJ1-2; D is unclear. V gave up 4 bases and J gave up 7 bases, with 10 bases separating them. CDR1 and CDR2 (germline): SQVTM, ANQGSEA. This CDR3 has 11 residues.

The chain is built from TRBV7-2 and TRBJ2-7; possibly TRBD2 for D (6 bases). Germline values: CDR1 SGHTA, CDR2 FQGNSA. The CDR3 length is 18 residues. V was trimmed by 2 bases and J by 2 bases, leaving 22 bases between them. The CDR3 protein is CASSLRGVTGETTYEQYF. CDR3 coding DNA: TGTGCCAGCAGCTTAAGGGGAGTGACGGGAGAAACCACCTACGAGCAGTACTTC.

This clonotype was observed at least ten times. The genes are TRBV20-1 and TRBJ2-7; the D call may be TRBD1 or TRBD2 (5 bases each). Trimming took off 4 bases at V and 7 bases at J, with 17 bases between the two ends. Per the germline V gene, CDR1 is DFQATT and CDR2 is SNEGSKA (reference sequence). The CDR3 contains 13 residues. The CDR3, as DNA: TGCAGTGCTATCGGGACCTCCGGAGATGAGCAGTACTTC. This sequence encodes CSAIGTSGDEQYF.

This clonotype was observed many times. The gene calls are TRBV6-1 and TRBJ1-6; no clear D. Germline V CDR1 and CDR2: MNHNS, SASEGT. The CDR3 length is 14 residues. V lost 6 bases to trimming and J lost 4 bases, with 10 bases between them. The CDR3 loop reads CASRLADYNSPLHF. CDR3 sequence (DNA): TGTGCCAGCAGGTTGGCGGATTATAATTCACCCCTCCACTTT.

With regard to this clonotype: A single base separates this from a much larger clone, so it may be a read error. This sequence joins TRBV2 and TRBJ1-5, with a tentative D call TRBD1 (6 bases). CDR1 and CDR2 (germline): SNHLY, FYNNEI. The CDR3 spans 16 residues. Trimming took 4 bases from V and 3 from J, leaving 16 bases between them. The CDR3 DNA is TGTGCCAGCAGTGGATATGGGGGGGCGATCAATCAGCCCCAGCATTTT. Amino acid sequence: CASSGYGGAINQPQHF.

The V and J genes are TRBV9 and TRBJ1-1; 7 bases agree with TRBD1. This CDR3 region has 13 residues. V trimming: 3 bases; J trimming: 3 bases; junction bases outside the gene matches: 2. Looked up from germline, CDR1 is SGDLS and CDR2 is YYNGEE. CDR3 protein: CASSATGYTEAFF. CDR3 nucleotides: TGTGCCAGCAGCGCGACAGGGTACACTGAAGCTTTCTTT.

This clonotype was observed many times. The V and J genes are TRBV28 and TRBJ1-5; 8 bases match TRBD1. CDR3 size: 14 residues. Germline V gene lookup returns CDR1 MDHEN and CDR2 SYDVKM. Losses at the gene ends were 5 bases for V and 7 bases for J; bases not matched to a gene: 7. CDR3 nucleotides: TGTGCCAGCAGTGGGACAGGTCGGGTGCAGCCCCAGCATTTT. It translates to CASSGTGRVQPQHF. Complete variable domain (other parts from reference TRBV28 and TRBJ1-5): DVKVTQSSRYLVKRTGEKVFLECVQDMDHENMFWYRQDPGLGLRLIYFSYDVKMKEKGDIPEGYSVSREKKERFSLILESASTNQTSMYLCASSGTGRVQPQHFGDGTRLSIL.

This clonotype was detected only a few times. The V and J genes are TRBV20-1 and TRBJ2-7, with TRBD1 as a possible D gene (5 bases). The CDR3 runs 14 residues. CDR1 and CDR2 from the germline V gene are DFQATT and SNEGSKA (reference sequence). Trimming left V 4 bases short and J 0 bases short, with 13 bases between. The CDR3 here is CSAMDKMSSYEQYF. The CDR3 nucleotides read TGCAGTGCTATGGACAAAATGAGCTCCTACGAGCAGTACTTC.

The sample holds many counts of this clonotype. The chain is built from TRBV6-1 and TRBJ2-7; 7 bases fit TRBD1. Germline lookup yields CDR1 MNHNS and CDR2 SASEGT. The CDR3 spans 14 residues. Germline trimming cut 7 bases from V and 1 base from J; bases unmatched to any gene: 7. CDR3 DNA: TGTGCCAGCACTTTATACAGGGGTTCCTACGAGCAGTACTTC. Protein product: CASTLYRGSYEQYF.

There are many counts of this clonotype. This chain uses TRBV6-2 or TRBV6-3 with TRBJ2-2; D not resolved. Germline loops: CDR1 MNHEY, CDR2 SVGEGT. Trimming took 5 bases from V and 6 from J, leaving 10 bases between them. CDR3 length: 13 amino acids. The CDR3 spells CASSESVAGELFF. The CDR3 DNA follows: TGTGCCAGCAGTGAATCGGTAGCCGGGGAGCTGTTTTTT.

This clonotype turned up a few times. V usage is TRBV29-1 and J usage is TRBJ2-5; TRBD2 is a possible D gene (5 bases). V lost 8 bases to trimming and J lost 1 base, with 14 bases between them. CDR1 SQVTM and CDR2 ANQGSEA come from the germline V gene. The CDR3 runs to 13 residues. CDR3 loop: CSSQAEGQETQYF. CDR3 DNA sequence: TGCAGCTCCCAAGCCGAGGGCCAAGAGACCCAGTACTTC.

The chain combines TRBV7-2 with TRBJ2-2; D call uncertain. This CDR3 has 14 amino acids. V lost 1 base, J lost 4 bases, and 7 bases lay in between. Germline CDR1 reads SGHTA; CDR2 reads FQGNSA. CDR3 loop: CASSLDLLTGELFF. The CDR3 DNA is TGTGCCAGCAGCTTAGACCTCCTCACCGGGGAGCTGTTTTTT.

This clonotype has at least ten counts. The CDR3 bases are TGTGCCAGCGGCTCCGGGCCGCTACGTTCCTACGAGCAGTACTTC. Protein sequence: CASGSGPLRSYEQYF. The V call is TRBV28, the J call TRBJ2-7, with D hard to call. The germline V gene encodes CDR1 MDHEN and CDR2 SYDVKM. V was shortened by 8 bases and J by 1 base, with 18 bases between the two germline ends. The CDR3 loop spans 15 amino acids.

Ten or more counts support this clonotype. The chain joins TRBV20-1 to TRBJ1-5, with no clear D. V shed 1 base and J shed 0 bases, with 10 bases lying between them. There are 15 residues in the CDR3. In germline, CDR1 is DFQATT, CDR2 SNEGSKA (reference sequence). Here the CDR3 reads CSARGLMYSNQPQHF. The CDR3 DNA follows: TGCAGTGCTAGAGGTCTCATGTATAGCAATCAGCCCCAGCATTTT.